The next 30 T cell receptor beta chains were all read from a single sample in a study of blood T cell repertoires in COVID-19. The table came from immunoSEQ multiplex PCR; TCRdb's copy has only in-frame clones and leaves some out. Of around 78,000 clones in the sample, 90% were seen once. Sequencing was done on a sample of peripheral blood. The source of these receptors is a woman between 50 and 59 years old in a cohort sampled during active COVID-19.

The DNA for the CDR3 is TGTGCCAGTAGTGGTTTCCTAGCGGGAACTAATGAGCAGTTCTTC. Translating it yields CASSGFLAGTNEQFF. The chain uses TRBV19 and TRBJ2-1; TRBD2 matches at 9 bases. In germline, CDR1 is LNHDA, CDR2 SQIVND (reference sequence). V was pared by 5 bases and J by 7 bases, with 9 bases of the junction left unmatched. The CDR3 contains 15 residues.

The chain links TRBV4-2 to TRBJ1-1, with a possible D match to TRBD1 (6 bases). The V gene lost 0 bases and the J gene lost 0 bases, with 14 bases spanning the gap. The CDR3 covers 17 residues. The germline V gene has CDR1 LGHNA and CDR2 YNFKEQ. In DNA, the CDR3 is TGTGCCAGCAGCCAAGAAACGCGGACAGAGATGAACACTGAAGCTTTCTTT. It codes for CASSQETRTEMNTEAFF.

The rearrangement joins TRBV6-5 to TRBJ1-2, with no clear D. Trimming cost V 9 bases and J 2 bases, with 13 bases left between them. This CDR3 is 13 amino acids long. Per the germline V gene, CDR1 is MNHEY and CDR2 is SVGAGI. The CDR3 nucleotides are TGTGCCAGTGTCATGGGGAGGAACTATGGCTACACCTTC. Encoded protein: CASVMGRNYGYTF.

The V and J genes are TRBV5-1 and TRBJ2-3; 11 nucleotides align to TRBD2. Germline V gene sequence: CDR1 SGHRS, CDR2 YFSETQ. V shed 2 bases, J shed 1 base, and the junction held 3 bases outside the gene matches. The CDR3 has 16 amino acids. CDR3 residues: CASSLLAGDGTDTQYF. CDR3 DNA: TGCGCCAGCAGCTTACTAGCGGGAGATGGCACAGATACGCAGTATTTT.

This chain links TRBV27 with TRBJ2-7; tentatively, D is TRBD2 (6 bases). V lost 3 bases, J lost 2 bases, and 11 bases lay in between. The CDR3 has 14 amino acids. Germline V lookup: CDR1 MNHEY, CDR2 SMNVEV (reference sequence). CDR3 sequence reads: CASSFAGPTYEQYF. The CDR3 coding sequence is TGTGCCAGCAGTTTCGCGGGACCGACCTACGAGCAGTACTTC.

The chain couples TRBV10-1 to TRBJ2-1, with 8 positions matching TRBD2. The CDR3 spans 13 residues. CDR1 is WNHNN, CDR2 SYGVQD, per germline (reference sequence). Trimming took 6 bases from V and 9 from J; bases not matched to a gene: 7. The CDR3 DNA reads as TGCGCCAGCAGAGGCGGCGCGGGGGGTGAGCAGTTCTTC. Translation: CASRGGAGGEQFF.

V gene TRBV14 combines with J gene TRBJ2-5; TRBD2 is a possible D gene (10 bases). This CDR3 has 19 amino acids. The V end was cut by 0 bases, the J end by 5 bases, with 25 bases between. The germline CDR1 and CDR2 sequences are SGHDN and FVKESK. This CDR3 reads CASSQETLAGGGTGETQYF. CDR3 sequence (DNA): TGTGCCAGCAGCCAAGAGACCTTAGCGGGAGGAGGGACAGGGGAGACCCAGTACTTC.

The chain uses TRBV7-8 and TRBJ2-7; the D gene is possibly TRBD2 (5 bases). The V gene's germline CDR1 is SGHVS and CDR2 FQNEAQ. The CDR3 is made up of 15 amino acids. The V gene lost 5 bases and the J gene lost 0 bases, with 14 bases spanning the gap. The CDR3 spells CASSLGYGNSYEQYF. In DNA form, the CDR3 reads TGTGCCAGCAGCCTAGGTTACGGGAACTCCTACGAGCAGTACTTC.

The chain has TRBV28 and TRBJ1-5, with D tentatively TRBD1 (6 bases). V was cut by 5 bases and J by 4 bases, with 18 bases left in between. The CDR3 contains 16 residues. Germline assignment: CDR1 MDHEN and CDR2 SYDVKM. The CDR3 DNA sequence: TGTGCCAGCAGTCTTCAGGGGAAGGGTGAAAATCAGCCCCAGCATTTT. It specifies CASSLQGKGENQPQHF.

The CDR3 spells CASSLGGRGYTF. Here the CDR3 DNA reads TGCGCCAGCAGTTTGGGGGGTCGGGGCTACACCTTC. V and J are TRBV10-2 and TRBJ1-2; perhaps TRBD1 as D (5 bases). The germline V gene encodes CDR1 WSHSY and CDR2 SAAADI. The CDR3 covers 12 residues. Between the trimmed V and J ends, which lost 5 bases and 8 bases, there was a span of 12 bases.

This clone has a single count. The CDR3 DNA reads as TGCGCCAGCAGCCATGCCTTACAGGGGGCAGGTGAAAAACTGTTTTTT. Translation: CASSHALQGAGEKLFF. This sequence joins TRBV4-1 and TRBJ1-4; 9 nucleotides line up with TRBD1. CDR3 length equals 16 residues. From germline, CDR1 is MGHRA and CDR2 YSYEKL. The junction had 9 bases not matched to a gene; V was cut back by 3 bases and J by 7 bases.

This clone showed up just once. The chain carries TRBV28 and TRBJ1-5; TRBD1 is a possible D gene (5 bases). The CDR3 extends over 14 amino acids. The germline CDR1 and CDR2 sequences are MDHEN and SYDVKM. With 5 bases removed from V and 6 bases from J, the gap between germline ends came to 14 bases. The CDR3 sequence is CASSLDSKGQPQHF. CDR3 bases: TGTGCCAGCAGTCTAGACAGCAAAGGTCAGCCCCAGCATTTT.

The CDR3 loop is CASSLSVEGVTYGYTF. The CDR3 region has the DNA TGTGCCAGCTCACTCTCTGTAGAGGGGGTTACCTATGGCTACACCTTC. The rearrangement joins TRBV18 to TRBJ1-2, with D perhaps matching TRBD1 (6 bases). CDR1 is KGHSH, CDR2 LQKENI, per germline. Trimming pared 4 bases from V and 4 bases from J, leaving 19 bases between. This CDR3 contains 16 residues. Filled out from reference TRBV18 and TRBJ1-2, the complete variable domain reads NAGVMQNPRHLVRRRGQEARLRCSPMKGHSHVYWYRQLPEEGLKFMVYLQKENIIDESGMPKERFSAEFPKEGPSILRIQQVVRGDSAAYFCASSLSVEGVTYGYTFGSGTRLTVV.

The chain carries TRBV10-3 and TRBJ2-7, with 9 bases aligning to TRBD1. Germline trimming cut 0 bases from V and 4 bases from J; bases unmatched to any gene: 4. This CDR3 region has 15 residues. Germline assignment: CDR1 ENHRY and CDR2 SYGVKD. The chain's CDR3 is CAISESGTGRYEQYF. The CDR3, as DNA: TGTGCCATCAGTGAGTCCGGGACAGGGAGGTACGAGCAGTACTTC.

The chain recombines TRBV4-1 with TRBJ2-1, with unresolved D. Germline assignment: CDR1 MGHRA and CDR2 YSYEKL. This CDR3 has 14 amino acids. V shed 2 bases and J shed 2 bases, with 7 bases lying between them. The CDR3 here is CASSQYETYNEQFF. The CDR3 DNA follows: TGCGCCAGCAGCCAATATGAGACCTACAATGAGCAGTTCTTC.

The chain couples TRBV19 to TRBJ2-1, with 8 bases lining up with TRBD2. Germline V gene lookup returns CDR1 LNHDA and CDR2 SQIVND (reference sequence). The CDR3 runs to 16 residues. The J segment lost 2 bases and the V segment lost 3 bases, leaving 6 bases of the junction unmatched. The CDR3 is CASSIQAGVPYNEQFF. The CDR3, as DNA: TGTGCCAGTAGTATTCAAGCGGGAGTTCCCTACAATGAGCAGTTCTTC.

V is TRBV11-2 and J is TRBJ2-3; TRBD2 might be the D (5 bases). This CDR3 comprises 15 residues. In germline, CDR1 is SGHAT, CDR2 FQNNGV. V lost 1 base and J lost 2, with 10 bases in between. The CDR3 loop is CASSLVLDPTDTQYF. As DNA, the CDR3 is TGTGCCAGCAGCTTAGTACTAGATCCCACAGATACGCAGTATTTT. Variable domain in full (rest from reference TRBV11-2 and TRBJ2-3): EAGVAQSPRYKIIEKRQSVAFWCNPISGHATLYWYQQILGQGPKLLIQFQNNGVVDDSQLPKDRFSAERLKGVDSTLKIQPAKLEDSAVYLCASSLVLDPTDTQYFGPGTRLTVL.

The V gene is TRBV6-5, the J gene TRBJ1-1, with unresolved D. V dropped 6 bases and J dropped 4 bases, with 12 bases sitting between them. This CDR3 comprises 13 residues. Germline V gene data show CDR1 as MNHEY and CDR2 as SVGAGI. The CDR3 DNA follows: TGTGCCAGCAGGGCCCCACGGGTCACTGAAGCTTTCTTT. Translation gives CASRAPRVTEAFF.

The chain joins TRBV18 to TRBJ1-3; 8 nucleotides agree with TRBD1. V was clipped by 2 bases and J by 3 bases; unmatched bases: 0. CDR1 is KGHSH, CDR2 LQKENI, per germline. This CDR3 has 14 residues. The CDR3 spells CASSPTGGGNTIYF. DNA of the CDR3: TGTGCCAGCTCACCAACAGGGGGTGGAAACACCATATATTTT. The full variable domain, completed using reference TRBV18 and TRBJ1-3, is NAGVMQNPRHLVRRRGQEARLRCSPMKGHSHVYWYRQLPEEGLKFMVYLQKENIIDESGMPKERFSAEFPKEGPSILRIQQVVRGDSAAYFCASSPTGGGNTIYFGEGSWLTVV.

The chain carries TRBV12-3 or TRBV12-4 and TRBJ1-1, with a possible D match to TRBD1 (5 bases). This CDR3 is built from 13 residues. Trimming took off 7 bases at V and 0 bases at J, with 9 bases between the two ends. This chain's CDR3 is CASTMTVNTEAFF. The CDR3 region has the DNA TGTGCCAGCACTATGACAGTGAACACTGAAGCTTTCTTT.

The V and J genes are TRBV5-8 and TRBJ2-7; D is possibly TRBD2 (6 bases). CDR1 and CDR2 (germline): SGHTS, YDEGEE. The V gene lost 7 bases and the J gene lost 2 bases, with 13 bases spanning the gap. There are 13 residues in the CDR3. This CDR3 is CASDWAGPYEQYF. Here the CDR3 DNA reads TGTGCCAGCGATTGGGCGGGGCCCTACGAGCAGTACTTC.

The CDR3 region has the DNA TGTGCCAGCTCAACGGACAGGGGCCAGCCCCAGCATTTT. It encodes CASSTDRGQPQHF. The chain employs TRBV18 and TRBJ1-5, with TRBD1 identical over 9 bases. With V trimmed by 5 bases and J by 7 bases, 3 bases remained unmatched. Germline loops: CDR1 KGHSH, CDR2 LQKENI. The CDR3 length is 13 residues.

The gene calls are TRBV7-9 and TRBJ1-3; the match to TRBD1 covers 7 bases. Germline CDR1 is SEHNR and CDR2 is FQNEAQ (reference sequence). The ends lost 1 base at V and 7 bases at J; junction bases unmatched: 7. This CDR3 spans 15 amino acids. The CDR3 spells CASSLEGAFGNTIYF. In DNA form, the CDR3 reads TGTGCCAGCAGCTTAGAGGGGGCCTTTGGGAACACCATATATTTT.

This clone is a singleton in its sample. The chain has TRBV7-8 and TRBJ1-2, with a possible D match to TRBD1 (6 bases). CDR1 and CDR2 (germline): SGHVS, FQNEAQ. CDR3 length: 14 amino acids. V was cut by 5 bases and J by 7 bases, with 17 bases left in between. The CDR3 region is CASSAVTGVGGYTF. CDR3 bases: TGTGCCAGCAGCGCGGTGACAGGCGTCGGTGGCTACACCTTC. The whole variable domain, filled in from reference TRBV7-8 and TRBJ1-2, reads GAGVSQSPRYKVAKRGQDVALRCDPISGHVSLFWYQQALGQGPEFLTYFQNEAQLDKSGLPSDRFFAERPEGSVSTLKIQRTQQEDSAVYLCASSAVTGVGGYTFGSGTRLTVV.

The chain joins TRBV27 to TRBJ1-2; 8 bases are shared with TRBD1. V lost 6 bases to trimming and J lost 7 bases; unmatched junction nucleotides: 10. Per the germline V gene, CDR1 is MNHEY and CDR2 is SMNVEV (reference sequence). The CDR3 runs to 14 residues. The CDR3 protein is CASRPTGEASGYTF. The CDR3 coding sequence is TGTGCCAGCAGGCCGACAGGGGAGGCGTCTGGCTACACCTTC.

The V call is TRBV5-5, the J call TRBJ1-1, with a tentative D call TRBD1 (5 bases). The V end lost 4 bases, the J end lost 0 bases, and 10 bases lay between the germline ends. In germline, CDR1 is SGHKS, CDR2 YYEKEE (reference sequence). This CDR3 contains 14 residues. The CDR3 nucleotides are TGTGCCAGCAGCGCCCTGACAGTGAACACTGAAGCTTTCTTT. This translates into CASSALTVNTEAFF. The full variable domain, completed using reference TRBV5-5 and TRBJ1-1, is DAGVTQSPTHLIKTRGQQVTLRCSPISGHKSVSWYQQVLGQGPQFIFQYYEKEERGRGNFPDRFSARQFPNYSSELNVNALLLGDSALYLCASSALTVNTEAFFGQGTRLTVV.

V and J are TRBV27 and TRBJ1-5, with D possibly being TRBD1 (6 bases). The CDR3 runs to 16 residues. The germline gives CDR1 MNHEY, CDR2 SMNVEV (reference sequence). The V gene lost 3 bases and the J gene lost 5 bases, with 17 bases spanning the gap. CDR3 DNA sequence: TGTGCCAGCAGTTTCGGCGGTACAGGGTTCGATCAGCCCCAGCATTTT. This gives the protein CASSFGGTGFDQPQHF.

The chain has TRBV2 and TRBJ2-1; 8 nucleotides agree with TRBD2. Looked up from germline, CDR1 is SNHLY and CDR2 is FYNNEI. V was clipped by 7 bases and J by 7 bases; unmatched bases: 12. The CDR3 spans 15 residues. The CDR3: CASIIREGLGNEQFF. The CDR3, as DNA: TGTGCCAGCATAATCCGGGAGGGCCTGGGAAATGAGCAGTTCTTC. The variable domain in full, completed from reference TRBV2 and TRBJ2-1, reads EPEVTQTPSHQVTQMGQEVILRCVPISNHLYFYWYRQILGQKVEFLVSFYNNEISEKSEIFDDQFSVERPDGSNFTLKIRSTKLEDSAMYFCASIIREGLGNEQFFGPGTRLTVL.

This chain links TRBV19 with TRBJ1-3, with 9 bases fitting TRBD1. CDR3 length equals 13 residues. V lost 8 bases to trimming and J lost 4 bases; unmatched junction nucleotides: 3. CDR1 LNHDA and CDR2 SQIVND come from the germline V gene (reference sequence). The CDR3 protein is CASWDRVGNTIYF. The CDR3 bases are TGTGCCAGTTGGGACAGGGTAGGAAACACCATATATTTT.

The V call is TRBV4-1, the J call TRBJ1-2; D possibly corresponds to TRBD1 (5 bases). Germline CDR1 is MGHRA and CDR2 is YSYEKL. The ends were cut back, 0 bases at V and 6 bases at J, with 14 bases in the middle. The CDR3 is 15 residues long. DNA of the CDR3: TGCGCCAGCAGCCAAGAAAGAATTCCCAGGGATGGCTACACCTTC. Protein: CASSQERIPRDGYTF.